The 16 T cell receptor beta chains below come from one sample, sequenced in a study of T cells after yellow fever vaccination. TCRdb re-analysed the 5' RACE reads in MiXCR, keeping a single row per CDR3 protein. The sample records about 350,000 distinct CDR3 sequences, 11% being singletons. The source material was PBMCs, sampled on the day of the first yellow fever vaccination. Receptors originate from a man in his late teens or twenties who received the YFV17D yellow fever vaccine.

The rearrangement links TRBV5-4 to TRBJ2-3; D gene unclear. V lost 4 bases and J 4 bases, leaving 13 bases between the germline ends. This CDR3 has 14 residues. Germline V CDR1 and CDR2: SGHNT, YYREEE (reference sequence). The CDR3 DNA follows: TGTGCCAGCAGCCCTCGTATTAGGTCAGATACGCAGTATTTT. Protein sequence: CASSPRIRSDTQYF. The complete variable domain, with remaining parts taken from reference TRBV5-4 and TRBJ2-3, reads ETGVTQSPTHLIKTRGQQVTLRCSSQSGHNTVSWYQQALGQGPQFIFQYYREEENGRGNFPPRFSGLQFPNYSSELNVNALELDDSALYLCASSPRIRSDTQYFGPGTRLTVL.

The V call is TRBV11-2, the J call TRBJ2-4, with D tentatively TRBD1 or TRBD2 (6 bases each). Per germline, CDR1 SGHAT and CDR2 FQNNGV. Trimming shortened V by 5 bases and J by 1 base, and 24 bases separated the two germline ends. This CDR3 has 19 residues. The CDR3, as DNA: TGTGCCAGCAGCACTCAAACAGGGTGGGGGGTCGAGGCCAAAAACATTCAGTACTTC. Translation: CASSTQTGWGVEAKNIQYF.

Only a few counts were recorded for this clonotype. The CDR3 DNA sequence: TGCGCCAGCAGCCAAGTACGGGACAATCAAGTGGTGGTCTATGGCACAGATACGCAGTATTTT. This encodes CASSQVRDNQVVVYGTDTQYF. The V call is TRBV4-1, the J call TRBJ2-3; TRBD1 might be the D (6 bases). Per the germline V gene, CDR1 is MGHRA and CDR2 is YSYEKL. Trimming cost V 1 base and J 1 base, with 27 bases left between them. The CDR3 totals 21 residues.

On this clonotype: The missing conserved phenylalanine or tryptophan at the end of this CDR3 makes a read error likely. V and J are TRBV2 and TRBJ2-2, with 9 bases matching TRBD1. Per germline, CDR1 SNHLY and CDR2 FYNNEI. V shed 3 bases, J shed 1 base, and the junction held 9 bases outside the gene matches. The CDR3 loop spans 18 amino acids. In DNA, the CDR3 is TGTGCCAGCAGTGACCTAGGGACAGGGAATATGAACACCGGGGAGCTGTTTTCT. It encodes CASSDLGTGNMNTGELFS.

This clonotype was counted between two and nine times. The rearrangement links TRBV19 to TRBJ1-6; unclear D gene. V was shortened by 1 base and J by 8 bases, with 12 bases between the two germline ends. CDR3 length equals 15 residues. Per germline, CDR1 LNHDA and CDR2 SQIVND (reference sequence). The CDR3 region has the DNA TGTGCCAGTAGTATAGCCGCGACGGATTATTCACCCCTCCACTTT. Protein: CASSIAATDYSPLHF.

This clonotype was detected once. The chain links TRBV6-1 to TRBJ2-7; 9 nucleotides align to TRBD1. From germline, CDR1 is MNHNS and CDR2 SASEGT. This CDR3 is 14 amino acids long. The V segment lost 5 bases and the J segment 4 bases; nucleotides outside the gene matches: 6. The DNA of the CDR3 is TGTGCCAGCAGTCCCGGGACAGGGAAATACGAGCAGTACGTC. Amino acids: CASSPGTGKYEQYV.

V gene TRBV6-1 combines with J gene TRBJ2-1; D possibly matches TRBD1 or TRBD2 (6 bases each). Trimming left V 3 bases short and J 7 bases short, with 16 bases between. The CDR3 is made up of 15 amino acids. Germline CDR1 reads MNHNS; CDR2 reads SASEGT. This chain's CDR3 is CASSDPGASGNEQFF. The CDR3 nucleotides read TGTGCCAGCAGTGACCCGGGGGCATCTGGAAATGAGCAGTTCTTC.

The rearrangement links TRBV6-1 to TRBJ2-7, with D possibly matching TRBD2 (5 bases). The CDR3 totals 14 residues. Germline lookup yields CDR1 MNHNS and CDR2 SASEGT. V was clipped by 5 bases and J by 2 bases, with 13 bases between them. CDR3 region: CASSRTGSTYEQYV. The DNA of the CDR3 is TGTGCCAGCAGTCGAACGGGGTCCACCTACGAGCAGTACGTC.

Only a few counts were recorded for this clonotype. The V call is TRBV9, the J call TRBJ2-1; D could derive from TRBD1 or TRBD2 (5 bases each). In germline, CDR1 is SGDLS, CDR2 YYNGEE. This CDR3 is built from 14 residues. V lost 0 bases and J lost 6, with 10 bases in between. CDR3 DNA: TGTGCCAGCAGCGTAGTCGAGGGGATCAATGAGCAGTTCTTC. Translated: CASSVVEGINEQFF.

This clonotype was recorded only once. The chain combines TRBV12-3 or TRBV12-4 with TRBJ1-5, with 7 bases aligning to TRBD1. The V and J ends lost 5 bases and 4 bases, in that order; junction bases with no gene match: 8. The CDR3 has 15 residues. CDR3 nucleotides: TGTGCCAGCAGTCACTGGGACAGTTCGAATCAGCCCCAGCATTTT. This translates into CASSHWDSSNQPQHF.

The rearrangement links TRBV6-2 or TRBV6-3 to TRBJ1-5; D is unresolved. CDR3 length: 14 residues. Germline values: CDR1 MNHEY, CDR2 SVGEGT. V lost 8 bases, J lost 0 bases, and 11 bases lay in between. The CDR3 bases are TGTGCCAGCGAAGGCCTCAATAGCAATCAGCCCCAGCATTTT. This gives the protein CASEGLNSNQPQHF.

J is TRBJ1-1 and V is TRBV5-1; possibly TRBD1 for D (6 bases). This CDR3 is 17 amino acids long. Per the germline V gene, CDR1 is SGHRS and CDR2 is YFSETQ. With 1 base removed from V and 2 bases from J, the gap between germline ends came to 18 bases. CDR3 in amino acids: CASSLYSDSYSNTEAFF. The CDR3 nucleotides read TGCGCCAGCAGCTTGTATTCGGACAGCTACAGCAACACTGAAGCTTTCTTT.

In its sample, this clonotype was seen a few times. This chain links TRBV7-9 with TRBJ2-3; D is possibly TRBD2 (5 bases). The CDR3 consists of 15 residues. Germline assignment: CDR1 SEHNR and CDR2 FQNEAQ (reference sequence). Trimming stripped 0 bases from V and 3 bases from J, with 10 bases between. Here the CDR3 reads CASSLAVGETDTQYF. The DNA for the CDR3 is TGTGCCAGCAGCTTAGCGGTCGGGGAGACAGATACGCAGTATTTT.

The V gene is TRBV20-1, the J gene TRBJ1-1; 7 bases fit TRBD1. The CDR3 runs to 14 residues. Germline trimming cut 3 bases from V and 7 bases from J; bases unmatched to any gene: 11. Germline CDR1 and CDR2: DFQATT and SNEGSKA (reference sequence). The CDR3 nucleotides are TGCAGTGCTAGCGACCTGGGGACAGTGAGTGAAGCTTTCTTT. Protein sequence: CSASDLGTVSEAFF.

This clonotype was detected a few times. J is TRBJ2-2 and V is TRBV5-1, with 7 nucleotides matching TRBD1. V was pared by 5 bases and J by 4 bases, with 2 bases of the junction left unmatched. Germline loops: CDR1 SGHRS, CDR2 YFSETQ. This CDR3 has 13 amino acids. CDR3 DNA sequence: TGCGCCAGCAGTAGGGACAGCACCGGGGAGCTGTTTTTT. It translates to CASSRDSTGELFF.

At least ten counts were recorded for this clonotype. The chain couples TRBV5-1 to TRBJ2-3, with TRBD1 as a possible D gene (7 bases). The germline CDR1 and CDR2 sequences are SGHRS and YFSETQ. With 5 bases removed from V and 5 bases from J, the gap between germline ends came to 21 bases. The CDR3 length is 16 residues. The CDR3 region has the DNA TGCGCCAGCAGGAGGGGGGACAGCGGCCAGGGAGATACGCAGTATTTT. Residues: CASRRGDSGQGDTQYF.